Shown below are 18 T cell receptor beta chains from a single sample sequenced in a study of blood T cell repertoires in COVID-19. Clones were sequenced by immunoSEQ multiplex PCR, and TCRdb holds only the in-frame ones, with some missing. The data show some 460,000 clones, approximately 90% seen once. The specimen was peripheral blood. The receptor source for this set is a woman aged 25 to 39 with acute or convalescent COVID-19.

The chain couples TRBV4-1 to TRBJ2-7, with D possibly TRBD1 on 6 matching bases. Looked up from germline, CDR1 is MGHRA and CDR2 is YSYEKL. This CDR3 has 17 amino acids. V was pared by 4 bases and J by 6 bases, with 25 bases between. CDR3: CASSPRSLTGPIGEQYF. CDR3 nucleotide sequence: TGCGCCAGCAGCCCACGCAGCCTGACAGGCCCCATTGGCGAGCAGTACTTC.

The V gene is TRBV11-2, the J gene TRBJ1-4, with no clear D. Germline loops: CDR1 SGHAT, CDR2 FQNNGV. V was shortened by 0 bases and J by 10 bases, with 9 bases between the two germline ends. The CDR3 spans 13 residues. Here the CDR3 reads CASSLDTFGKLFF. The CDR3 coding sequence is TGTGCCAGCAGCTTAGACACTTTCGGAAAACTGTTTTTT.

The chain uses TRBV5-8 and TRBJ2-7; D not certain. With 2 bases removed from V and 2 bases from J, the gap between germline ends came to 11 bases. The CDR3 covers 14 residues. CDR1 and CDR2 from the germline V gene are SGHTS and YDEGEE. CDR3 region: CASSFTTVTYEQYF. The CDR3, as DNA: TGTGCCAGCAGCTTTACTACCGTAACCTACGAGCAGTACTTC.

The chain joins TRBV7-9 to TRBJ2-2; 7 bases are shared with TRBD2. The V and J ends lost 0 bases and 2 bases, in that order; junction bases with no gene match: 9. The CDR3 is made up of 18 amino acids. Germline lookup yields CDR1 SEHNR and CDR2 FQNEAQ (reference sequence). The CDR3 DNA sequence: TGTGCCAGCAGCTTAGCCCTCGCGGGGGTAGCTAACACCGGGGAGCTGTTTTTT. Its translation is CASSLALAGVANTGELFF.

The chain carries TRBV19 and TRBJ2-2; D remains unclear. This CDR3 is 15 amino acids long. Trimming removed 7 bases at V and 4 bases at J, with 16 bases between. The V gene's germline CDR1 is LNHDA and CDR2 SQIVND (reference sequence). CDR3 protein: CASNRRSDITGELFF. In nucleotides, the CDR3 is TGTGCCAGTAATCGAAGATCAGACATCACCGGGGAGCTGTTTTTT.

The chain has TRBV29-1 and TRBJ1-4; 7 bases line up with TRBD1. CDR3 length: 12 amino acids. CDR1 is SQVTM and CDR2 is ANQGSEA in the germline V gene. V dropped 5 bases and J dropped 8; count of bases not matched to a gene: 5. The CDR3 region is CSVTGADEKLFF. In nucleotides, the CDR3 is TGCAGCGTTACAGGGGCGGACGAAAAACTGTTTTTT.

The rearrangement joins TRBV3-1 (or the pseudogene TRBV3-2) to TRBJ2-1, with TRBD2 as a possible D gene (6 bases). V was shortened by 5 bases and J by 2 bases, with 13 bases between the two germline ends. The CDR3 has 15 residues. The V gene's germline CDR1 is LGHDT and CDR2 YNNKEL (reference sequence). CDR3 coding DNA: TGTGCCAGCAGCTCTCGGGGGAGCCCCTACAATGAGCAGTTCTTC. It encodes CASSSRGSPYNEQFF.

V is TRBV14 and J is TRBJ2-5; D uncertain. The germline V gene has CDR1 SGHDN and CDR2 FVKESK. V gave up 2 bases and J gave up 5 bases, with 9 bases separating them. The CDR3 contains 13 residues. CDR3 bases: TGTGCCAGCAGCCAAAACAGTGGGGAGACCCAGTACTTC. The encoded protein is CASSQNSGETQYF. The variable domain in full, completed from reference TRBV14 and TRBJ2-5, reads EAGVTQFPSHSVIEKGQTVTLRCDPISGHDNLYWYRRVMGKEIKFLLHFVKESKQDESGMPNNRFLAERTGGTYSTLKVQPAELEDSGVYFCASSQNSGETQYFGPGTRLLVL.

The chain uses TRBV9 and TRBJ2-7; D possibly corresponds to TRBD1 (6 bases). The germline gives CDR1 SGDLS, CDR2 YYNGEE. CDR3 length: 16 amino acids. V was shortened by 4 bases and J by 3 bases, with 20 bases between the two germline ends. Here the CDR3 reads CASSRTEGFSLYEQYF. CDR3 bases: TGTGCCAGCAGCCGGACAGAAGGTTTTAGTCTCTACGAGCAGTACTTC.

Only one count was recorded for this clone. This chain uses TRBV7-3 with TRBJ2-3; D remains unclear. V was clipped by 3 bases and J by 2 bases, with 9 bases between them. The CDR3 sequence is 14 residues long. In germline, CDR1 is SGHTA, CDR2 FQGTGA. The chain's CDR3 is CASSLASYTDTQYF. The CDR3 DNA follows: TGTGCCAGCAGCTTGGCAAGTTACACAGATACGCAGTATTTT.

In DNA, the CDR3 is TGTGCCAGCAGTGAAGGGAGTAACCTAGTTCAGCCCCAGCATTTT. Translated, it gives CASSEGSNLVQPQHF. The V gene is TRBV6-1, the J gene TRBJ1-5; D unresolved. Germline CDR1 and CDR2: MNHNS and SASEGT. Trimming removed 1 base at V and 6 bases at J, with 13 bases between. The CDR3 loop spans 15 amino acids.

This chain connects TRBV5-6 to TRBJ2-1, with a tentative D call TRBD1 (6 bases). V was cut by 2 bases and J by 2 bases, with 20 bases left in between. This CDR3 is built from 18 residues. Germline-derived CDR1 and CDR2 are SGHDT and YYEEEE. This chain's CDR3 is CASSFYVTRTETYNEQFF. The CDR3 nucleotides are TGTGCCAGCAGCTTTTACGTGACTCGGACAGAAACCTACAATGAGCAGTTCTTC.

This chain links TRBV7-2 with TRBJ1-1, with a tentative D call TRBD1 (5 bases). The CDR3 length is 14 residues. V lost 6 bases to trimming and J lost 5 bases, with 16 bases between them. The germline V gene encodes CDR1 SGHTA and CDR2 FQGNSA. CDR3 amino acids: CASRDLGGGTEAFF. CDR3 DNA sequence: TGTGCCAGCAGGGACCTCGGGGGTGGAACTGAAGCTTTCTTT. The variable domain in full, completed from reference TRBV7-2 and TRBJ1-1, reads GAGVSQSPSNKVTEKGKDVELRCDPISGHTALYWYRQSLGQGLEFLIYFQGNSAPDKSGLPSDRFSAERTGGSVSTLTIQRTQQEDSAVYLCASRDLGGGTEAFFGQGTRLTVV.

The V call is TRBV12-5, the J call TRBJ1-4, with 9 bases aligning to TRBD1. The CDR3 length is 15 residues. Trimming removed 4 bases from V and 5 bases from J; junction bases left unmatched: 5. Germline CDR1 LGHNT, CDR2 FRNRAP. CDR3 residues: CASGSSGTGNEKLFF. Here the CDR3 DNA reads TGTGCTAGTGGTTCCTCAGGGACAGGGAATGAAAAACTGTTTTTT.

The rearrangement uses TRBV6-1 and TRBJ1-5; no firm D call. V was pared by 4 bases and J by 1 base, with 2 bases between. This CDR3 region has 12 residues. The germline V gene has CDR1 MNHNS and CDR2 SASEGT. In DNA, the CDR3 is TGTGCCAGCAGTGTAAGCAATCAGCCCCAGCATTTT. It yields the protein CASSVSNQPQHF.

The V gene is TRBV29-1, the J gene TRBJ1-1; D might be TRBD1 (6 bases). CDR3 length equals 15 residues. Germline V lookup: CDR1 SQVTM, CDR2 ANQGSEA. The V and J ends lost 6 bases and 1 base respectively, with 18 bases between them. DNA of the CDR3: TGCAGCGTCGGAACCGGGGGGCTAGGGAACACTGAAGCTTTCTTT. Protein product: CSVGTGGLGNTEAFF. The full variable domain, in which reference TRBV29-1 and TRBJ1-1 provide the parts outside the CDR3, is SAVISQKPSRDICQRGTSLTIQCQVDSQVTMMFWYRQQPGQSLTLIATANQGSEATYESGFVIDKFPISRPNLTFSTLTVSNMSPEDSSIYLCSVGTGGLGNTEAFFGQGTRLTVV.

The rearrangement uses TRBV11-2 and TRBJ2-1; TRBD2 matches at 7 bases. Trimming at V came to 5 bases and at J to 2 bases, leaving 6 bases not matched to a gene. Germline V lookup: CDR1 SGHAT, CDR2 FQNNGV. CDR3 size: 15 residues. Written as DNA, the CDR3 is TGTGCCAGCAGCGTGCTGGGGGGGGCCTACAATGAGCAGTTCTTC. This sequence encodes CASSVLGGAYNEQFF.

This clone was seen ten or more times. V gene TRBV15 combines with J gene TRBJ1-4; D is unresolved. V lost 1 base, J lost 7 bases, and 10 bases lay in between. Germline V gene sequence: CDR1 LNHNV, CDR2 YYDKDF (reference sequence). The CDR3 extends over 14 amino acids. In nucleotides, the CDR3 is TGTGCCACCAGCAGAGGCCGGGAGGTTGAAAAACTGTTTTTT. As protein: CATSRGREVEKLFF.